This T cell receptor (beta chain) stems from a study of PD-L1 blockade in urothelial cancer. Only in-frame clones appear in the TCRdb table, and some are missing; sequencing was by immunoSEQ multiplex PCR. Here the sample spans roughly 43,000 clones, approximately 80% being singletons. Trimming removed 7 bases from V and 4 bases from J; junction bases left unmatched: 5. The germline gives CDR1 SGDLS, CDR2 YYNGEE. The CDR3 length is 14 residues. This chain joins TRBV9 and TRBJ2-1, with 10 bases matching TRBD2. The TCR originated in a man in his sixties or seventies with urothelial cancer. The sample was PBMCs, taken around atezolizumab (anti-PD-L1) treatment. CDR3 residues: CASLKREGYNEQFF. CDR3 coding DNA: TGTGCCAGCCTAAAGCGGGAGGGGTACAATGAGCAGTTCTTC.